Listed here is a single TCR beta chain. One end of the junction does not line up with germline, which may come from a read error. The record originates from a study of blood T cells in healthy people across ages. Through a sample-barcoded 5' primer and a J-beta primer mix, a second PCR was run for about 6 to 12 cycles. Each CDR3 protein is one row after TCRdb ran MiXCR on the 5' RACE reads. The repertoire holds around 990,000 distinct CDR3 sequences, with approximately 25% as singletons. CDR1 and CDR2 (germline): SGHTA, FQGTGA. This CDR3 contains 15 residues. The data were also submitted as part of a second study, on T cells of mothers and their children.

This receptor was obtained from a girl aged 2-10 years in good health. The chain couples TRBV7-3 to TRBJ2-5; 9 bases align to TRBD1. The tail of the sequence fits TRBJ2-1 better, so the J call may be wrong. Sequencing was carried out using blood. The CDR3 region is CASSLTPTGGNEQFF. The CDR3 DNA sequence: TGTGCCAGCAGCCTAACCCCGACAGGGGGAAATGAGCAGTTCTTC.